The rows below give T cell receptor beta chains drawn from one sample of a study of blood T cell repertoires in COVID-19. TCRdb's table, derived via immunoSEQ multiplex PCR, lists solely in-frame clones and lacks some. The table lists 130,000 or so clones, 70% to 90% of them singletons, with about 8% in the top ten. Sequencing input: peripheral blood. These receptors came from an older woman with acute or convalescent COVID-19. Both conserved end residues are trimmed from each CDR3. Each record gives: CDR3 protein, D gene, V gene, J gene. D genes are given only for firm matches.

cdr3_aa: AIASRGGFRTDTQY
d_call: TRBD2
v_call: TRBV10-3
j_call: TRBJ2-3

cdr3_aa: ASSRQGALMNTEAF
d_call: TRBD1
v_call: TRBV7-9
j_call: TRBJ1-1

cdr3_aa: ASSPGQGVGKQF
d_call: TRBD1
v_call: TRBV27
j_call: TRBJ2-1

cdr3_aa: ASSLVGHEGEQY
d_call: -
v_call: TRBV5-4
j_call: TRBJ2-7

cdr3_aa: STRAGEQF
d_call: -
v_call: TRBV29-1
j_call: TRBJ2-1

cdr3_aa: ASSTGSAGNTIY
d_call: -
v_call: TRBV5-4
j_call: TRBJ1-3

cdr3_aa: ASSLRAGSPGDEQY
d_call: -
v_call: TRBV5-1
j_call: TRBJ2-7

cdr3_aa: AIPLAGSNTGELF
d_call: TRBD2
v_call: TRBV10-3
j_call: TRBJ2-2

cdr3_aa: ASSNDSSYNEQF
d_call: -
v_call: TRBV5-1
j_call: TRBJ2-1

cdr3_aa: ATSDSSPGLAVYNEQF
d_call: TRBD2
v_call: TRBV24-1
j_call: TRBJ2-1

cdr3_aa: ASSQAGGALYTQY
d_call: -
v_call: TRBV4-3
j_call: TRBJ2-3

cdr3_aa: ASSPANRGRGEQY
d_call: TRBD1
v_call: TRBV5-1
j_call: TRBJ2-7

cdr3_aa: ASRGLAGYGYT
d_call: -
v_call: TRBV6-6
j_call: TRBJ1-2

cdr3_aa: ASSDKAGAGTGELF
d_call: -
v_call: TRBV7-3
j_call: TRBJ2-2

cdr3_aa: ASSARTGSGFYEQY
d_call: -
v_call: TRBV6-2/TRBV6-3
j_call: TRBJ2-7

cdr3_aa: AISDPGRRTEAF
d_call: -
v_call: TRBV10-3
j_call: TRBJ1-1

cdr3_aa: ASSLDPLGTYSRDTQY
d_call: -
v_call: TRBV11-3
j_call: TRBJ2-3

cdr3_aa: ASSDSGSSSYEQY
d_call: -
v_call: TRBV11-2
j_call: TRBJ2-7

cdr3_aa: SVGGGTSGAGFYNEQF
d_call: TRBD2
v_call: TRBV29-1
j_call: TRBJ2-1

cdr3_aa: ASNGKEGITKAF
d_call: -
v_call: TRBV2
j_call: TRBJ1-1

cdr3_aa: ASSFGTGTGNTIY
d_call: TRBD1
v_call: TRBV11-2
j_call: TRBJ1-3

cdr3_aa: ATSDPGLAGGEQY
d_call: TRBD2
v_call: TRBV24-1
j_call: TRBJ2-7

cdr3_aa: ASSFTGNTIY
d_call: -
v_call: TRBV19
j_call: TRBJ1-3

cdr3_aa: ASSPQAGGNTEAF
d_call: TRBD1
v_call: TRBV5-1
j_call: TRBJ1-1

cdr3_aa: ASSPWGGEQY
d_call: TRBD2
v_call: TRBV11-2
j_call: TRBJ2-7

cdr3_aa: ASSSGTGASTDTQY
d_call: TRBD1
v_call: TRBV5-1
j_call: TRBJ2-3

cdr3_aa: ASSPPAGNTGELF
d_call: -
v_call: TRBV5-4
j_call: TRBJ2-2

cdr3_aa: ANGRAGGTETQY
d_call: TRBD2
v_call: TRBV5-8
j_call: TRBJ2-5

cdr3_aa: ASGLVVTGTSSTSNQPQH
d_call: -
v_call: TRBV12-5
j_call: TRBJ1-5

cdr3_aa: ASSGQPLGNQPQH
d_call: -
v_call: TRBV19
j_call: TRBJ1-5

cdr3_aa: ATHPQGAYQPQH
d_call: -
v_call: TRBV6-5
j_call: TRBJ1-5

cdr3_aa: ASRYRENTEAF
d_call: -
v_call: TRBV5-6
j_call: TRBJ1-1

cdr3_aa: ATKYSGHTNQPQH
d_call: -
v_call: TRBV19
j_call: TRBJ1-5

cdr3_aa: AWSPRKSSDRPNTEAF
d_call: -
v_call: TRBV30
j_call: TRBJ1-1

cdr3_aa: ASSGITGGKTEAF
d_call: TRBD1
v_call: TRBV5-1
j_call: TRBJ1-1

cdr3_aa: ASSTNDLVLGTEAF
d_call: -
v_call: TRBV19
j_call: TRBJ1-1

cdr3_aa: ASSVRTSGVGSDTQY
d_call: TRBD2
v_call: TRBV3-1/TRBV3-2
j_call: TRBJ2-3

cdr3_aa: ASSQGAGAYEQY
d_call: TRBD2
v_call: TRBV3-1/TRBV3-2
j_call: TRBJ2-7

cdr3_aa: ASSVDRGAEAF
d_call: TRBD1
v_call: TRBV6-4
j_call: TRBJ1-1

cdr3_aa: ASSVASSDTQY
d_call: -
v_call: TRBV9
j_call: TRBJ2-3

cdr3_aa: ASSLDIKNTGELF
d_call: -
v_call: TRBV5-4
j_call: TRBJ2-2

cdr3_aa: ASGDWKGGDTQY
d_call: -
v_call: TRBV28
j_call: TRBJ2-3

cdr3_aa: ASSQELKFSDNEQF
d_call: -
v_call: TRBV3-1/TRBV3-2
j_call: TRBJ2-1

cdr3_aa: ASSFRDRGPETQY
d_call: TRBD1
v_call: TRBV23-1
j_call: TRBJ2-5

cdr3_aa: AISPGGNTDTQY
d_call: TRBD1
v_call: TRBV10-3
j_call: TRBJ2-3

cdr3_aa: ASSPDWGDTQY
d_call: -
v_call: TRBV5-4
j_call: TRBJ2-3

cdr3_aa: ASSYEPSSYEQY
d_call: -
v_call: TRBV6-6
j_call: TRBJ2-7

cdr3_aa: ASSSYRGSTEAF
d_call: -
v_call: TRBV5-1
j_call: TRBJ1-1

cdr3_aa: ASSLEGTGAEAF
d_call: TRBD1
v_call: TRBV5-4
j_call: TRBJ1-1

cdr3_aa: ASSLRQTNQPQH
d_call: -
v_call: TRBV7-7
j_call: TRBJ1-5

cdr3_aa: ASGPPLTDTQY
d_call: -
v_call: TRBV12-5
j_call: TRBJ2-3

cdr3_aa: ASSPTGGLNQPQH
d_call: TRBD1
v_call: TRBV25-1
j_call: TRBJ1-5

cdr3_aa: ASSPSPGTGNEKLF
d_call: TRBD1
v_call: TRBV7-8
j_call: TRBJ1-4

cdr3_aa: ASSGLIIRNEQY
d_call: -
v_call: TRBV5-8
j_call: TRBJ2-7